Presented here are 3 T cell receptor beta chains from one specimen sequenced in a study of graft-versus-host responses after intestinal transplantation. Sequencing was performed with immunoSEQ multiplex PCR; in TCRdb, only in-frame clones are kept and a portion is missing. The table includes tens of thousands of clones, roughly 91% detected once. Their antigens are not known. Here the sequenced sample was unstimulated CD8+ T cells sorted from spleen or lymph node cells, taken before intestinal transplant. The origin of the receptors is a human donor who received an intestinal transplant.

The chain joins TRBV30 to TRBJ2-7, with D possibly TRBD2 on 5 matching bases. Germline V lookup: CDR1 GTSNPN, CDR2 SVGIG (reference sequence). This CDR3 has 12 residues. Trimming stripped 0 bases from V and 3 bases from J, with 6 bases between. The CDR3 DNA reads as TGTGCCTGGAGTGTAGGGAGCTACGAGCAGTACTTC. It specifies CAWSVGSYEQYF.

The chain recombines TRBV27 with TRBJ1-1; 8 bases map to TRBD1. Germline trimming cut 5 bases from V and 10 bases from J; bases unmatched to any gene: 9. The CDR3 covers 13 residues. The germline gives CDR1 MNHEY, CDR2 SMNVEV (reference sequence). For the CDR3, the DNA is TGTGCCAGCAGTCCTTCCCAGGGGGCAAGAGCTTTCTTT. Translated, it gives CASSPSQGARAFF.

The rearrangement links TRBV19 to TRBJ2-1, with 8 positions matching TRBD1. This CDR3 is built from 16 residues. Germline CDR1 is LNHDA and CDR2 is SQIVND (reference sequence). J lost 2 bases, V lost 5 bases, and 8 bases had no gene match. CDR3 DNA: TGTGCCAGTAGTTTAGGGGTACAGGGGGCCTACAATGAGCAGTTCTTC. It specifies CASSLGVQGAYNEQFF.